A single sample gave rise to the 15 T cell receptor beta chains below, sequenced in a study of T cells in Graves' hyperthyroidism and ophthalmopathy. The TCR beta CDR3 regions underwent amplification using RNA transcripts as the source. The HTBI primer set served for first-round RT-PCR of the TCR CDR3. Each CDR3 protein is one row after TCRdb ran MiXCR on the multiplex PCR reads. The table has under 400,000 distinct CDR3 sequences, more than 20% seen once. The sequenced sample was blood. The receptors derive from a man between 45 and 60 years old with Graves' hyperthyroidism.

This clonotype was counted many times. The chain is built from TRBV2 and TRBJ1-1; D is undetermined. Germline CDR1 reads SNHLY; CDR2 reads FYNNEI. This CDR3 spans 14 amino acids. The germline V and J ends were trimmed by 6 bases and 5 bases, with 16 bases remaining between them. CDR3 sequence reads: CASSVVMDGTEAFF. The CDR3 bases are TGTGCCAGCAGCGTCGTTATGGATGGGACTGAAGCTTTCTTT. Together with reference TRBV2 and TRBJ1-1, the CDR3 gives the full variable domain: EPEVTQTPSHQVTQMGQEVILRCVPISNHLYFYWYRQILGQKVEFLVSFYNNEISEKSEIFDDQFSVERPDGSNFTLKIRSTKLEDSAMYFCASSVVMDGTEAFFGQGTRLTVV.

This clonotype has only a few counts. DNA for the CDR3: TGTGCCAGCAGGTCAACAAGAGATAGCACAGATACGCAGTATTTT. This encodes CASRSTRDSTDTQYF. V gene TRBV12-3 or TRBV12-4 combines with J gene TRBJ2-3; no firm D call. V dropped 6 bases and J dropped 0 bases, with 13 bases sitting between them. This CDR3 region has 15 residues.

This clonotype was seen a handful of times. In DNA form, the CDR3 reads TGTGCCAGCAGTTTACAGGGACACTATGGCTACACCTTC. Its translation: CASSLQGHYGYTF. J is TRBJ1-2 and V is TRBV2; tentative D call: TRBD1 (6 bases). Germline assignment: CDR1 SNHLY and CDR2 FYNNEI. This CDR3 region has 13 residues. With 5 bases removed from V and 3 bases from J, the gap between germline ends came to 10 bases.

In this sample, this clonotype turned up many times. V and J are TRBV6-1 and TRBJ2-3; D is ambiguous. This CDR3 is built from 15 residues. The germline gives CDR1 MNHNS, CDR2 SASEGT. Trimming shortened V by 3 bases and J by 6 bases, and 16 bases separated the two germline ends. CDR3 protein: CASSDGRLGVDTQYF. As DNA, the CDR3 is TGTGCCAGCAGTGACGGCAGGCTCGGAGTCGATACGCAGTATTTT.

This clonotype is a singleton in its sample. This sequence joins TRBV6-1 and TRBJ1-2; D call uncertain. CDR1 MNHNS and CDR2 SASEGT come from the germline V gene. V was pared by 6 bases and J by 1 base, with 15 bases between. This CDR3 contains 15 residues. The CDR3 bases are TGTGCCAGCAGCCCCTCCTCGGCGGATAACTATGGCTACACCTTC. Translated, it gives CASSPSSADNYGYTF.

The chain links TRBV20-1 to TRBJ2-2, with D possibly matching TRBD2 (5 bases). The V gene's germline CDR1 is DFQATT and CDR2 SNEGSKA (reference sequence). V gave up 1 base and J gave up 4 bases, with 10 bases separating them. The CDR3 is 14 residues long. The CDR3 DNA follows: TGCAGTGCTAGAGTTCCCAGCGGCACCGGGGAGCTGTTTTTT. It encodes CSARVPSGTGELFF.

The table lists this clonotype with many counts. The chain is built from TRBV18 and TRBJ1-3; weak D call: TRBD1 (5 bases). The V and J ends lost 6 bases and 0 bases respectively, with 15 bases between them. The CDR3 loop spans 16 amino acids. Germline V gives CDR1 KGHSH, CDR2 LQKENI. In DNA, the CDR3 is TGTGCCAGCTCCCGGGGGACGCCTAGCTCTGGAAACACCATATATTTT. Amino acid sequence: CASSRGTPSSGNTIYF.

As regards this clonotype: This could be a read error, since a much larger clone is one nucleotide away. This CDR3 is missing its conserved last phenylalanine or tryptophan, likely due to a read error. The chain carries TRBV5-1 and TRBJ1-1; perhaps TRBD1 as D (5 bases). This CDR3 has 14 residues. Germline values: CDR1 SGHRS, CDR2 YFSETQ. Between the trimmed V and J ends, which lost 0 bases and 6 bases, there was a span of 12 bases. The CDR3 nucleotides are TGCGCCAGCAGCTTGGAGGGGCGCGATGCTGAAGCTTTCTTA. Amino acid sequence: CASSLEGRDAEAFL.

The chain combines TRBV20-1 with TRBJ2-7; 7 nucleotides align to TRBD2. The CDR3 totals 14 residues. Looked up from germline, CDR1 is DFQATT and CDR2 is SNEGSKA (reference sequence). Unmatched junction bases numbered 13, after V lost 5 bases and J lost 6 bases. Here the CDR3 reads CSAQGLGASGEQYF. CDR3 DNA sequence: TGCAGTGCTCAAGGACTAGGCGCCTCTGGCGAGCAGTACTTC.

The chain carries TRBV29-1 and TRBJ1-1, with TRBD1 matching 8 bases. CDR3 length equals 14 residues. The trim removed 6 bases at V and 0 bases at J, leaving 6 bases unmatched. Germline values: CDR1 SQVTM, CDR2 ANQGSEA. The CDR3 reads CSVRDRTMNTEAFF. CDR3 in DNA: TGCAGCGTCCGGGACAGGACTATGAACACTGAAGCTTTCTTT.

The chain carries TRBV6-1 and TRBJ2-7; tentative D call: TRBD2 (6 bases). V was clipped by 5 bases and J by 6 bases, with 29 bases between them. Germline CDR1 is MNHNS and CDR2 is SASEGT. The CDR3 runs to 18 residues. The CDR3 sequence is CASSWARIGTPGPSEQYF. CDR3 coding DNA: TGTGCCAGCAGTTGGGCACGGATAGGGACTCCCGGGCCTTCCGAGCAGTACTTC.

V and J are TRBV2 and TRBJ2-3, with D maybe TRBD1 (7 bases). Germline loops: CDR1 SNHLY, CDR2 FYNNEI. V lost 7 bases, J lost 8 bases, and 22 bases lay in between. The CDR3 has 15 amino acids. The CDR3 spells CASMKDRTQGGTQYF. CDR3 nucleotide sequence: TGTGCCAGCATGAAGGACCGGACCCAGGGGGGTACGCAGTATTTT.

This clonotype occurred a few times. V is TRBV19 and J is TRBJ1-1; D uncertain. Trimming pared 6 bases from V and 2 bases from J, leaving 10 bases between. In germline, CDR1 is LNHDA, CDR2 SQIVND (reference sequence). This CDR3 is built from 13 residues. The CDR3 DNA reads TGTGCCAGTAGGAGGAAGGAAAACACTGAAGCTTTCTTT. This sequence encodes CASRRKENTEAFF.

The rearrangement uses TRBV7-9 and TRBJ2-2, with 9 bases lining up with TRBD2. V shed 4 bases, J shed 5 bases, and the junction held 11 bases outside the gene matches. The CDR3 loop spans 17 amino acids. The germline CDR1 and CDR2 sequences are SEHNR and FQNEAQ (reference sequence). The CDR3 reads CASSSEVSGRGTGELFF. DNA for the CDR3: TGTGCCAGCAGCTCCGAGGTTAGCGGGAGAGGTACCGGGGAGCTGTTTTTT.

Many counts were recorded for this clonotype. The V and J genes are TRBV29-1 and TRBJ1-1; 9 bases fit TRBD1. Trimming at V came to 7 bases and at J to 2 bases, leaving 2 bases not matched to a gene. This CDR3 is 12 amino acids long. Looked up from germline, CDR1 is SQVTM and CDR2 is ANQGSEA. CDR3 DNA: TGCAGCGCGGGACAGGGAAACACTGAAGCTTTCTTT. Protein product: CSAGQGNTEAFF.